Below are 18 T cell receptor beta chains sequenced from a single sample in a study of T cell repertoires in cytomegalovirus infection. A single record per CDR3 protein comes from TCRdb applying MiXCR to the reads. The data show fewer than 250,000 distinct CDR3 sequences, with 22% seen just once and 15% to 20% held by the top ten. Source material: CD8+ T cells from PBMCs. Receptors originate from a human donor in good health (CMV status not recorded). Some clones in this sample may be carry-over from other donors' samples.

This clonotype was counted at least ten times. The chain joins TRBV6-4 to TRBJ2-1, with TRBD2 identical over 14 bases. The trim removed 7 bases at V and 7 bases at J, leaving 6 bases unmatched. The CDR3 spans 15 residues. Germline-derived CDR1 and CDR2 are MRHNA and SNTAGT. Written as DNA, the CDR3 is TGTGCCAGCACCATGACTAGCGGGGGGGCTAATGAGCAGTTCTTC. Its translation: CASTMTSGGANEQFF.

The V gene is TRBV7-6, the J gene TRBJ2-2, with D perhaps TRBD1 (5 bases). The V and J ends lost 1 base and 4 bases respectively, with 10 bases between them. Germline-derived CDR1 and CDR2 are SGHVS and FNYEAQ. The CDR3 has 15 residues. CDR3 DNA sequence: TGTGCCAGCAGCTTAGTATCCAGGGCCACCGGGGAGCTGTTTTTT. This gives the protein CASSLVSRATGELFF.

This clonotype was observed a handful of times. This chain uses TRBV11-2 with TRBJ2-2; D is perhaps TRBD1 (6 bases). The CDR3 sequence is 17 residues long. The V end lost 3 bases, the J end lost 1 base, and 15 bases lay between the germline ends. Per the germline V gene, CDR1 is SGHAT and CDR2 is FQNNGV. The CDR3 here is CASSLAFGGQNTGELFF. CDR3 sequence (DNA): TGTGCCAGCAGCTTGGCCTTTGGGGGCCAGAACACCGGGGAGCTGTTTTTT.

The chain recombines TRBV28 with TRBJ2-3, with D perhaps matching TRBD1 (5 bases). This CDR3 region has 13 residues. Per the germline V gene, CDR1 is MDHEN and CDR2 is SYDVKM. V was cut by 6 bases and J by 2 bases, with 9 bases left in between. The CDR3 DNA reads TGTGCCAGCAGGAAACAGGCCACAGATACGCAGTATTTT. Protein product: CASRKQATDTQYF. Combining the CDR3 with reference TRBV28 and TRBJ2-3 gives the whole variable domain DVKVTQSSRYLVKRTGEKVFLECVQDMDHENMFWYRQDPGLGLRLIYFSYDVKMKEKGDIPEGYSVSREKKERFSLILESASTNQTSMYLCASRKQATDTQYFGPGTRLTVL.

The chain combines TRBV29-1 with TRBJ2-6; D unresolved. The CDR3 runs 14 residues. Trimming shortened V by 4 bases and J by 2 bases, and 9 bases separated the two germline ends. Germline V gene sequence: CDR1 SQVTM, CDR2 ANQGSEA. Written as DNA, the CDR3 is TGCAGCGTTGTAGGAGCCCCTGGGGCCAACGTCCTGACTTTC. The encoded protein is CSVVGAPGANVLTF.

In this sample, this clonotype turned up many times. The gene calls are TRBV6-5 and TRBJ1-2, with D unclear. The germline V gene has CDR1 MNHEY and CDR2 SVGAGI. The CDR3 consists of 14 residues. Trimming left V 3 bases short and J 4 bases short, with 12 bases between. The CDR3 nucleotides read TGTGCCAGCAGTTATCGGGCAGGAGGCTATGGCTACACCTTC. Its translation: CASSYRAGGYGYTF.

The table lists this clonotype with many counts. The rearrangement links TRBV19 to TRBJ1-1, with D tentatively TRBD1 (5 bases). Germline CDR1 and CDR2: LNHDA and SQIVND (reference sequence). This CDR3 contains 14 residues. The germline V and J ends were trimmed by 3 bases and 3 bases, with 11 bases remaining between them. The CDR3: CASSMDGGYTEAFF. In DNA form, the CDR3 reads TGTGCCAGTAGTATGGATGGGGGTTACACTGAAGCTTTCTTT. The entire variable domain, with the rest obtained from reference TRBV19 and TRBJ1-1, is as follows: DGGITQSPKYLFRKEGQNVTLSCEQNLNHDAMYWYRQDPGQGLRLIYYSQIVNDFQKGDIAEGYSVSREKKESFPLTVTSAQKNPTAFYLCASSMDGGYTEAFFGQGTRLTVV.

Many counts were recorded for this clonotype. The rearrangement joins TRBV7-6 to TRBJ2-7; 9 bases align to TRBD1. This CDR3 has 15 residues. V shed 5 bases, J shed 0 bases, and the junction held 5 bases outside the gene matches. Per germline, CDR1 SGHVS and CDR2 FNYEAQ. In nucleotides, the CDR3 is TGTGCCAGCAGCCCTGGGACAGGGAGCTCCTACGAGCAGTACTTC. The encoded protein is CASSPGTGSSYEQYF.

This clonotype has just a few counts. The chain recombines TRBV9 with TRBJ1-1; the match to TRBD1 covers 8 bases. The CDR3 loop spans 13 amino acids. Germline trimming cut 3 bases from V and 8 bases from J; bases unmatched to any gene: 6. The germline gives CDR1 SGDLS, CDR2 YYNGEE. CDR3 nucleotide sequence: TGTGCCAGCAGCGGACAGGGGCCAGACGAAGCTTTCTTT. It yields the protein CASSGQGPDEAFF.

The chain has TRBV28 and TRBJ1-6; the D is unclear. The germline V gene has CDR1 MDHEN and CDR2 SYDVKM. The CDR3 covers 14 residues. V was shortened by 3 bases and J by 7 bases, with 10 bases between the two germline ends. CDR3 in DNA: TGTGCCAGCAGTTTTGTCGTGGGGAATTCACCCCTCCACTTT. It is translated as CASSFVVGNSPLHF.

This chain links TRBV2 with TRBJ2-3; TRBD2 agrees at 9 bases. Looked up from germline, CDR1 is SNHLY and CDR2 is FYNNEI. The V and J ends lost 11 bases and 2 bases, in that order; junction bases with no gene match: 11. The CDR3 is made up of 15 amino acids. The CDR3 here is CAPGSIAGATDTQYF. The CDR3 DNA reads TGTGCCCCAGGAAGCATAGCGGGGGCCACAGATACGCAGTATTTT.

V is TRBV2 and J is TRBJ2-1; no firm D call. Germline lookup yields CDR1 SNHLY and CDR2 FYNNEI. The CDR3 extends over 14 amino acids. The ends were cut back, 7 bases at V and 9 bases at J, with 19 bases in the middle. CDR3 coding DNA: TGTGCCAGCACGTTGGCCATACTTCGCCCTGAGCAGTTCTTC. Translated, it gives CASTLAILRPEQFF. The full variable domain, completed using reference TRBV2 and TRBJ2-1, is EPEVTQTPSHQVTQMGQEVILRCVPISNHLYFYWYRQILGQKVEFLVSFYNNEISEKSEIFDDQFSVERPDGSNFTLKIRSTKLEDSAMYFCASTLAILRPEQFFGPGTRLTVL.

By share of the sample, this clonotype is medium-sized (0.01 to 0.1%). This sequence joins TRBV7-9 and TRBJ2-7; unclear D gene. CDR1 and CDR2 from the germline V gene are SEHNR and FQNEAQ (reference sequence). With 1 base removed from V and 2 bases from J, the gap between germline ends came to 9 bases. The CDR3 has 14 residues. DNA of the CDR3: TGTGCCAGCAGCTTAGGTAGGGTCCCCTACGAGCAGTACTTC. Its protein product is CASSLGRVPYEQYF.

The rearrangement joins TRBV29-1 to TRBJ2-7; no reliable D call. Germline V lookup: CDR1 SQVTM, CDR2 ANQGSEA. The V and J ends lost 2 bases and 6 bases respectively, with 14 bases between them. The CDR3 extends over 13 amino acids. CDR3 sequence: CSVESAPLAEQYF. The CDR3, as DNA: TGCAGCGTTGAATCTGCTCCCCTGGCCGAGCAGTACTTC.

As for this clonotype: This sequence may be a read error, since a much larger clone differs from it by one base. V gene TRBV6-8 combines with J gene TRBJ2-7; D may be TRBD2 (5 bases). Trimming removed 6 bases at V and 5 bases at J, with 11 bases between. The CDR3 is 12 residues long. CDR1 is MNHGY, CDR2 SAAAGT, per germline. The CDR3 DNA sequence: TGTGCCAGCAGATCCTTCGGGGACGAGCAGTACTTC. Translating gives CASRSFGDEQYF.

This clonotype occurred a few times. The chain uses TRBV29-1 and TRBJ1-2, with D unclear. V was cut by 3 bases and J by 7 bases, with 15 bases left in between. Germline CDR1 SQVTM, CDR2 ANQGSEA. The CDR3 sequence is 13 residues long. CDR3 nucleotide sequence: TGCAGCGTTGACGATCCTGGGCCTATTGGCTACACCTTC. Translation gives CSVDDPGPIGYTF.

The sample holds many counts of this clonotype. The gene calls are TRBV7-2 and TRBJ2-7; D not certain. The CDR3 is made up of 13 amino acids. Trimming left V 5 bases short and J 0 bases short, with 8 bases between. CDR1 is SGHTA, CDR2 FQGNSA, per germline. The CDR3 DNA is TGTGCCAGCAGCCTGGTCCACTCCTACGAGCAGTACTTC. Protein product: CASSLVHSYEQYF.

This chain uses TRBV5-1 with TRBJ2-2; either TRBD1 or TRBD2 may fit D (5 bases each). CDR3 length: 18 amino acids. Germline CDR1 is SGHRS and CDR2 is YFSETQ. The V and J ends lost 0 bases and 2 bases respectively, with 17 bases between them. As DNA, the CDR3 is TGCGCCAGCAGCTTGGACGGGACGACTTTTGTTAACACCGGGGAGCTGTTTTTT. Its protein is CASSLDGTTFVNTGELFF.